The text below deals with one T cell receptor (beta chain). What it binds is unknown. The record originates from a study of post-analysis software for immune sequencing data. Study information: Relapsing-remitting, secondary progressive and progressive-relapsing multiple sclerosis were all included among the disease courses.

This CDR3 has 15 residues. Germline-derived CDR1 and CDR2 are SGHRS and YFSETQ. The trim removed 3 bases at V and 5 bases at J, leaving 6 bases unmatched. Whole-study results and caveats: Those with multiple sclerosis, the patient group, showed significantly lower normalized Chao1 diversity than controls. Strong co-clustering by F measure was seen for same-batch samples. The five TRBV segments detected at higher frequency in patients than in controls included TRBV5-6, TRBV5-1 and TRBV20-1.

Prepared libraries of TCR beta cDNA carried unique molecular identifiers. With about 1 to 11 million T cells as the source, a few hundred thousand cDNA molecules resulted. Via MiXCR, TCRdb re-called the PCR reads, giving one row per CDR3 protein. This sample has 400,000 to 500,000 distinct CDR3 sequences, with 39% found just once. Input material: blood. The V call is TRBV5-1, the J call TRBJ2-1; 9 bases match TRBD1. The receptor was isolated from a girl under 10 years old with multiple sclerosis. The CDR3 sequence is CASSSGQGLDNEQFF. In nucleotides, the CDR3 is TGCGCCAGCAGCTCCGGACAGGGGCTGGACAATGAGCAGTTCTTC.